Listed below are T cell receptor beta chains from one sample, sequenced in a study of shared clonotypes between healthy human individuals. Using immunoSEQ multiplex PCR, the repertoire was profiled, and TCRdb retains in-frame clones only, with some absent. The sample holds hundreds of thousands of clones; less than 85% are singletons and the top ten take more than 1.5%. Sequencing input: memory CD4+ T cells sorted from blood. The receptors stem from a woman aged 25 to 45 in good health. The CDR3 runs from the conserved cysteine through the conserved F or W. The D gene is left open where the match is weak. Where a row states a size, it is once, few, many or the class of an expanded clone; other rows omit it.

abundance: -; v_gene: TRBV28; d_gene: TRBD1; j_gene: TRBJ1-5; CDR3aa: CASSPWTGIVNQPQHF; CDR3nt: TGTGCCAGCAGTCCGTGGACAGGGATTGTCAATCAGCCCCAGCATTTT
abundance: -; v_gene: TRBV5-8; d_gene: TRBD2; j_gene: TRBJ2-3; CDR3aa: CASSLGLTDTQYF; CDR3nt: TGTGCCAGCAGCCTGGGACTAACAGATACGCAGTATTTT
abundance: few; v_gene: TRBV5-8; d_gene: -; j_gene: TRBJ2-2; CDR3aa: CASSFFFGRGRNTGELFF; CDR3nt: TGTGCCAGCAGCTTTTTTTTTGGCCGGGGGAGGAACACCGGGGAGCTGTTTTTT
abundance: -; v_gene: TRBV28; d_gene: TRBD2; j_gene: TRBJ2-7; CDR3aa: CASSPSGLAGGRSYEQYF; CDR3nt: TGTGCCAGCAGTCCCTCGGGACTAGCGGGAGGGCGGTCCTACGAGCAGTACTTC
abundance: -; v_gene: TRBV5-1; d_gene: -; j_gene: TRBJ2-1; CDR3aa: CASSLSSTGYNEQFF; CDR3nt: TGCGCCAGCAGCTTGTCCTCCACCGGTTACAATGAGCAGTTCTTC
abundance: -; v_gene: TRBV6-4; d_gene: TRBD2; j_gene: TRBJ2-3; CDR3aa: CASSELAGGLDTQYF; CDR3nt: TGTGCCAGCAGTGAACTAGCGGGAGGGTTGGATACGCAGTATTTT
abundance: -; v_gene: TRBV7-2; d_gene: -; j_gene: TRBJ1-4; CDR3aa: CASSLGIHTEKLFF; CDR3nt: TGTGCCAGCAGCTTAGGCATCCACACCGAAAAACTGTTTTTT
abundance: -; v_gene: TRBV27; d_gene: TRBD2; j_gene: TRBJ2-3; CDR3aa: CASSLLPSGGGTDTQYF; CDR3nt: TGTGCCAGCAGTTTATTGCCTAGCGGGGGGGGCACAGATACGCAGTATTTT
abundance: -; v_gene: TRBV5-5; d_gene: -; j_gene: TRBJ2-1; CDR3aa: CASSEGTSGQFF; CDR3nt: TGTGCCAGCAGCGAGGGGACCTCTGGGCAGTTCTTC
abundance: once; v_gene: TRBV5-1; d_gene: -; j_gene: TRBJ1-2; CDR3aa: CASSLGASGDYGYTF; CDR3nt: TGCGCCAGCAGCCTTGGGGCTTCAGGTGATTATGGCTACACCTTC
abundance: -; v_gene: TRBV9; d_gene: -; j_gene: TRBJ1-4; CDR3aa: CASSVGQMGEKLFF; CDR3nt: TGTGCCAGCAGCGTAGGGCAGATGGGTGAAAAACTGTTTTTT
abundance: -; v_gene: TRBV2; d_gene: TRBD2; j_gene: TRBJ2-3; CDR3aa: CASRATSGRSDTQYF; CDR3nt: TGTGCCAGCAGGGCGACTAGCGGGAGGTCGGATACGCAGTATTTT
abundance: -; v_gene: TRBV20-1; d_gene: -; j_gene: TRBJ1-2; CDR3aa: CSARDQGGYTF; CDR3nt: TGCAGTGCTAGAGATCAAGGAGGCTACACCTTC
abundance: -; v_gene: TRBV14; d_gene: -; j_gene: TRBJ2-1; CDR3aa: CASSQFRDKNNEQFF; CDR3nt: TGTGCCAGCAGCCAATTCCGGGACAAGAACAATGAGCAGTTCTTC
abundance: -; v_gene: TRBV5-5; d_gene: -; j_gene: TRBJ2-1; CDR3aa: CASSLEGSTEQFF; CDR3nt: TGTGCCAGCAGCTTGGAGGGTTCCACTGAGCAGTTCTTC
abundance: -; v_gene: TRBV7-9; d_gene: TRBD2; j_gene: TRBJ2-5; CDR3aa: CASSSGGTSGTVETQYF; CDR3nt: TGTGCCAGCAGCTCCGGAGGGACTAGCGGGACCGTGGAGACCCAGTACTTC
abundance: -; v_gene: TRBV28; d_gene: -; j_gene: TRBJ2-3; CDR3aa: CASAGAASTDTQYF; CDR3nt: TGTGCCAGCGCTGGAGCAGCTAGCACAGATACGCAGTATTTT
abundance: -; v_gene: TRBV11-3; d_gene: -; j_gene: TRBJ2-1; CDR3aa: CASSLGTGVARARNEQFF; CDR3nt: TGTGCCAGCAGCTTAGGGACCGGGGTAGCGCGAGCCCGCAATGAGCAGTTCTTC
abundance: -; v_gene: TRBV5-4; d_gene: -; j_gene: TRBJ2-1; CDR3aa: CASSLVNPYNEQFF; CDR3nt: TGTGCCAGCAGCTTAGTAAATCCCTACAATGAGCAGTTCTTC
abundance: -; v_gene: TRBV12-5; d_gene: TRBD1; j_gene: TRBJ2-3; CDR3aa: CASGLGLGQGPDTQYF; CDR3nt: TGTGCTAGTGGTTTGGGCCTGGGACAGGGCCCGGATACGCAGTATTTT
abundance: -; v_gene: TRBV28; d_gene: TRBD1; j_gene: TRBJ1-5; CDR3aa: CASSYGQGSNQPQHF; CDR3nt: TGTGCCAGCAGTTACGGACAGGGGTCAAATCAGCCCCAGCATTTT
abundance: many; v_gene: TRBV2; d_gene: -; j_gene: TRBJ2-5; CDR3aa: CASNQRGGQETQYF; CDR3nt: TGTGCCAGCAACCAAAGGGGGGGCCAAGAGACCCAGTACTTC
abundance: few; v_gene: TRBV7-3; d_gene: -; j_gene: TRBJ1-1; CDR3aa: CASSSMENTEAFF; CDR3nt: TGTGCCAGCAGCTCAATGGAGAACACTGAAGCTTTCTTT
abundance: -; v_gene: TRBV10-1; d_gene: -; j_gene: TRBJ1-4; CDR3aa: CASRDGGHGKLFF; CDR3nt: TGCGCCAGCCGGGACGGCGGACATGGTAAACTGTTTTTT
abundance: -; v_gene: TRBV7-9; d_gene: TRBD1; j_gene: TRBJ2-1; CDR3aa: CASSLPGQGMHEQFF; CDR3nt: TGTGCCAGCAGCCTACCGGGACAGGGGATGCATGAGCAGTTCTTC
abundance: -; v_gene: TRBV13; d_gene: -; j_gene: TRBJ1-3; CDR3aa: CASSPPPGPGNTIYF; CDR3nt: TGTGCCAGCAGCCCCCCCCCGGGTCCGGGAAACACCATATATTTT
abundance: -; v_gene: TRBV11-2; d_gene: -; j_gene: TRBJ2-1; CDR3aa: CASSINRMGATYNEQFF; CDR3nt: TGTGCCAGCAGCATTAACAGGATGGGGGCGACTTACAATGAGCAGTTCTTC
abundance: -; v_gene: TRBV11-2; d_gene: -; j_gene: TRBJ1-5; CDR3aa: CASSLGRDQPQHF; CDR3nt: TGTGCCAGCAGCTTAGGTAGGGATCAGCCCCAGCATTTT
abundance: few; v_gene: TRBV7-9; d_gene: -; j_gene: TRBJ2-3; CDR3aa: CASSLGEFTDTQYF; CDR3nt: TGTGCCAGCAGCTTGGGAGAATTCACAGATACGCAGTATTTT
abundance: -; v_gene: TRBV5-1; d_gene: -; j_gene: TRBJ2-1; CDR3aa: CASSLGGEYNEQFF; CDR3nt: TGCGCCAGCAGCTTAGGCGGGGAGTACAATGAGCAGTTCTTC
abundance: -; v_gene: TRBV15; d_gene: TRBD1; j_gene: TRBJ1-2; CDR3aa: CATSKDRGRLLGYTF; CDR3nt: TGTGCCACCAGCAAAGACAGGGGGCGTTTGTTAGGCTACACCTTC
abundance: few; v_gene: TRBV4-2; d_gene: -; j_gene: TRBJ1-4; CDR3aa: CASSQDAGEEKLFF; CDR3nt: TGTGCCAGCAGCCAAGATGCAGGGGAGGAAAAACTGTTTTTT
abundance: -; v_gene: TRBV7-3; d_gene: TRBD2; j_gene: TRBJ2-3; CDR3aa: CASSFQLAGNSDTQYF; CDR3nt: TGTGCCAGCAGCTTCCAACTAGCGGGAAACTCAGATACGCAGTATTTT
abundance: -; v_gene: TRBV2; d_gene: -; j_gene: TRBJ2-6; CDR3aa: CASTQSSVRAPGTGANVLTF; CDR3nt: TGTGCCAGCACCCAAAGTTCCGTCCGGGCCCCCGGGACTGGGGCCAACGTCCTGACTTTC
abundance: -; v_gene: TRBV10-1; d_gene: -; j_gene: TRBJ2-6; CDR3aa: CASSPGSSANVLTF; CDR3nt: TGCGCCAGCAGCCCCGGGTCCTCGGCCAACGTCCTGACTTTC
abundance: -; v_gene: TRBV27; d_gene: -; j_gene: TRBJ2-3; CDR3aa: CASSFTYADTQYF; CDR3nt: TGTGCCAGCAGTTTCACCTATGCTGATACGCAGTATTTT
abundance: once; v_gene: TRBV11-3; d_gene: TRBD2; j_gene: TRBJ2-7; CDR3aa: CASSLDLRLAGTYEQYF; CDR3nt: TGTGCCAGCAGCTTAGATCTTAGGCTAGCGGGAACGTACGAGCAGTACTTC
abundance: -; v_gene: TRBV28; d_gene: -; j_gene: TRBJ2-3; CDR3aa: CASSFSGQVEGTDTQYF; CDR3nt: TGTGCCAGCAGTTTTAGTGGCCAGGTCGAAGGCACAGATACGCAGTATTTT
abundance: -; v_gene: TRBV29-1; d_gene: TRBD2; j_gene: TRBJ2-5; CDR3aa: CSILSGRRETQYF; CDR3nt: TGCAGCATACTCAGCGGGAGGAGAGAGACCCAGTACTTC
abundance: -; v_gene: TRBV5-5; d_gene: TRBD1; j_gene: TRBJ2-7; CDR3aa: CASSPRSGDRAYEQYF; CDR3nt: TGTGCCAGCAGCCCTCGGTCGGGGGACAGGGCCTACGAGCAGTACTTC
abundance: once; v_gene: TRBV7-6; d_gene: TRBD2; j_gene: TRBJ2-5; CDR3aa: CASSLGASGSLIETQYF; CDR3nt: TGTGCCAGCAGCTTGGGGGCTAGCGGGAGCCTCATAGAGACCCAGTACTTC
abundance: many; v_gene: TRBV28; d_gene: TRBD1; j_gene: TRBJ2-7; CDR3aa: CASSPDRDRADEQYF; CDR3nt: TGTGCCAGCAGTCCCGACCGGGACAGGGCCGACGAGCAGTACTTC
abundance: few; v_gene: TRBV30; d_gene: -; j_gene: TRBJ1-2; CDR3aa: CAWTGAVSYGYTF; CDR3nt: TGTGCCTGGACAGGGGCTGTGAGCTATGGCTACACCTTC
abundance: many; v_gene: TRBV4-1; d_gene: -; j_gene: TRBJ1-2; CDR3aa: CASSQEGWGGYTF; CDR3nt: TGCGCCAGCAGCCAAGAGGGGTGGGGAGGCTACACCTTC
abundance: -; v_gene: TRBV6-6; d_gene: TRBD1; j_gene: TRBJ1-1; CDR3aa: CASSSRTGENTEAFF; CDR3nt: TGTGCCAGCAGTTCAAGGACAGGGGAGAACACTGAAGCTTTCTTT